The 3 T cell receptor beta chains presented below share a single source sample, sequenced in a study of T cells in Graves' hyperthyroidism and ophthalmopathy (dated by TCRdb to about 2019). Libraries were made using multiplex PCR. The sample was run on an Illumina HiSeq 2000. Amplification of TCR beta CDR3 regions was carried out from RNA transcripts. For the first round of RT-PCR on the TCR CDR3, the HTBI primer set was used together with the Qiagen OneStep RT-PCR kit. TCRdb cleaned the public reads at Q25 with fastp, built clones with MiXCR and kept in-frame beta chains. One record per CDR3 amino acid sequence lists the most common genes and DNA. The sample data list about 560,000 distinct CDR3 sequences, and 14% of these were observed just once. The leading ten clones occupy approximately 14% of the sample. The material sequenced was blood. These TCRs come from a woman aged 40 to 55 with Graves' hyperthyroidism.

At least ten counts were recorded for this clonotype. The V and J genes are TRBV29-1 and TRBJ2-7; 12 bases are shared with TRBD1. The CDR3 is 16 amino acids. CDR1 and CDR2 from the germline V gene are SQVTM and ANQGSEA. With 5 bases clipped from V and 1 base from J, the junction kept 9 bases outside the gene matches. The CDR3 sequence is CSVPPPGQGASYEQYF. The CDR3 region has the DNA TGCAGCGTTCCTCCCCCGGGACAGGGGGCATCCTACGAGCAGTACTTC.

The V gene is TRBV12-3 or TRBV12-4, the J gene TRBJ1-1, with TRBD1 matching 10 bases. The CDR3 has 12 residues. The J segment lost 11 bases and the V segment lost 5 bases, leaving 5 bases of the junction unmatched. The CDR3 protein is CASSTGTGAAFF. The CDR3 nucleotides are TGTGCCAGCAGTACCGGGACAGGGGCCGCTTTCTTT.

Only a few counts were recorded for this clonotype. The chain recombines TRBV9 with TRBJ2-2; 7 bases are a match to TRBD2. The germline V gene encodes CDR1 SGDLS and CDR2 YYNGEE. This CDR3 is 14 amino acids long. With V trimmed by 0 bases and J by 8 bases, 4 bases remained unmatched. CDR3 coding DNA: TGTGCCAGCAGCGTAGGCGGGAGAGTTGGGGAGCTGTTTTTT. Protein product: CASSVGGRVGELFF.